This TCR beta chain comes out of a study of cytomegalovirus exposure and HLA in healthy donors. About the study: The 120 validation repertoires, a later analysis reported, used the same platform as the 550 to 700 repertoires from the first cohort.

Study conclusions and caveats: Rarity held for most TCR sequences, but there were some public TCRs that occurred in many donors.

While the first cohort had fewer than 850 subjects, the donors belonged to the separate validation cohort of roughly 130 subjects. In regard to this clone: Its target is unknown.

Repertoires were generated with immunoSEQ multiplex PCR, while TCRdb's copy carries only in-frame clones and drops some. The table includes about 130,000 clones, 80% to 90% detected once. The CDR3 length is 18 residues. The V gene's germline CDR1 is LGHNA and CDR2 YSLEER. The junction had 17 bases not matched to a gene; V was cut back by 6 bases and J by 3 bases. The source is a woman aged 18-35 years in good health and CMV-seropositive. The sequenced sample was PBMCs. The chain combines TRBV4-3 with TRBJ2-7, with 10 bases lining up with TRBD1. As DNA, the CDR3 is TGCGCCAGCAGGGGCCATCAAGGGACAGGGGACACAGACTACGAGCAGTACTTC. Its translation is CASRGHQGTGDTDYEQYF.